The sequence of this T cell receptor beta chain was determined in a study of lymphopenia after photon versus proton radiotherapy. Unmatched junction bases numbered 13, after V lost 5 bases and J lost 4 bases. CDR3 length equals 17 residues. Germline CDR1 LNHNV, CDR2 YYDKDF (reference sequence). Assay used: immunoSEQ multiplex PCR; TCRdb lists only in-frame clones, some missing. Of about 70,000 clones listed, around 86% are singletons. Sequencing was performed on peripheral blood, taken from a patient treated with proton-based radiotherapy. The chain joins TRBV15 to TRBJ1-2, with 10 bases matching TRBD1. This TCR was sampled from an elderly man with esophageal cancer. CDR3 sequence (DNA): TGTGCCACCAGCTTTGGTATCGGGACAGGGGTCGGCTATGGCTACACCTTC. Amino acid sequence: CATSFGIGTGVGYGYTF. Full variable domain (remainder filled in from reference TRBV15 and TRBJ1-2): DAMVIQNPRYQVTQFGKPVTLSCSQTLNHNVMYWYQQKSSQAPKLLFHYYDKDFNNEADTPDNFQSRRPNTSFCFLDIRSPGLGDTAMYLCATSFGIGTGVGYGYTFGSGTRLTVV.